The 5 T cell receptor beta chains in this list originate from one sample, sequenced in a study of Graves' ophthalmopathy and Graves' hyperthyroidism (dated by TCRdb to between 2017 and 2018). The listed sequencing device is Illumina HiSeq 2000. TCR beta CDR3 regions were amplified from RNA transcripts for repertoire sequencing. A first-round RT-PCR used HTBI primers with the Qiagen OneStep RT-PCR kit, followed by a second-round multiplex PCR, size selection and purification. TCRdb reprocessed the public reads (quality trimming at Q25 with fastp, clone calling with MiXCR) and kept in-frame beta chains. Rows merge per CDR3 protein into single entries with the most common DNA and genes. The table for this sample lists roughly 420,000 distinct CDR3 sequences; under 25% of them were counted only once. Roughly 3% of the sample is held by the ten biggest clonotypes. Source material: peripheral blood. These receptors were collected from a woman between 18 and 29 years old with stable Graves' hyperthyroidism. Donor details come from another sample of the same person, matched by shared clones.

This clonotype was detected ten times or more. V is TRBV5-1 and J is TRBJ2-7; the D is unclear. There are 13 residues in the CDR3. From germline, CDR1 is SGHRS and CDR2 YFSETQ. With 4 bases removed from V and 6 bases from J, the gap between germline ends came to 14 bases. This chain's CDR3 is CASSPPWFGEQYF. CDR3 DNA: TGCGCCAGCAGCCCGCCCTGGTTCGGCGAGCAGTACTTC.

The sample holds many counts of this clonotype. V is TRBV15 and J is TRBJ1-1; D unclear. Trimming took off 8 bases at V and 8 bases at J, with 30 bases between the two ends. The CDR3 is 17 residues long. Germline lookup yields CDR1 LNHNV and CDR2 YYDKDF (reference sequence). The CDR3 reads CATGSRVRLPYTGEAFF. The CDR3 DNA is TGTGCCACCGGATCCAGAGTCCGATTACCCTACACTGGGGAAGCTTTCTTT.

In its sample, this clonotype was seen many times. This chain joins TRBV5-1 and TRBJ2-2; 7 bases map to TRBD2. The CDR3 is 17 residues long. The germline CDR1 and CDR2 sequences are SGHRS and YFSETQ. V gave up 0 bases and J gave up 5 bases; unmatched junction bases: 10. CDR3 in amino acids: CASSLVSGGSGTGELFF. The CDR3 DNA follows: TGCGCCAGCAGCTTGGTGTCGGGAGGCTCGGGAACCGGGGAGCTGTTTTTT.

This clonotype has at least ten counts. The CDR3, as DNA: TGTGCCTGGAGTGTAGGGACAGTCCATTATCAGCCCCAGCATTTT. Translating it yields CAWSVGTVHYQPQHF. The chain recombines TRBV30 with TRBJ1-5, with 7 bases fitting TRBD1. The CDR3 contains 15 residues. With 0 bases clipped from V and 5 bases from J, the junction kept 7 bases outside the gene matches. The V gene's germline CDR1 is GTSNPN and CDR2 SVGIG (reference sequence).

This clonotype was seen many times. The chain combines TRBV11-2 with TRBJ2-5, with D perhaps TRBD1 (6 bases). Trimming pared 3 bases from V and 2 bases from J, leaving 13 bases between. The CDR3 is 15 amino acids. Germline V gives CDR1 SGHAT, CDR2 FQNNGV. CDR3 protein: CASSLGTGPQETQYF. CDR3 DNA: TGTGCCAGCAGCTTGGGCACAGGGCCACAAGAGACCCAGTACTTC.